The table lists the clone carrying this T cell receptor beta chain with a count of one. The sample originates from a study of shared clonotypes between healthy human individuals. Study details: Donor composition was a couple of women and a few men, aged 18 to 49.

Some clones are missing from TCRdb's copy, which holds only in-frame ones; the method was immunoSEQ multiplex PCR. Found here are 550,000 to 850,000 clones, approximately 79% of them singletons; the top ten hold approximately 1.6%. Germline V gene sequence: CDR1 SGHAT, CDR2 FQNNGV. The CDR3 is 14 amino acids. Trimming removed 8 bases at V and 0 bases at J, with 10 bases between. This chain connects TRBV11-2 to TRBJ1-4; D is ambiguous. The TCR comes from a woman aged 25-40 years in good health. The sample taken for sequencing was memory CD4+ T cells sorted from blood. Described subset: CD45RA-negative fraction. CDR3 in amino acids: CASPDGATNEKLFF. CDR3 nucleotides: TGTGCCAGCCCCGACGGTGCAACTAATGAAAAACTGTTTTTT. The variable domain in full, with the rest retrieved from reference TRBV11-2 and TRBJ1-4, is EAGVAQSPRYKIIEKRQSVAFWCNPISGHATLYWYQQILGQGPKLLIQFQNNGVVDDSQLPKDRFSAERLKGVDSTLKIQPAKLEDSAVYLCASPDGATNEKLFFGSGTQLSVL.